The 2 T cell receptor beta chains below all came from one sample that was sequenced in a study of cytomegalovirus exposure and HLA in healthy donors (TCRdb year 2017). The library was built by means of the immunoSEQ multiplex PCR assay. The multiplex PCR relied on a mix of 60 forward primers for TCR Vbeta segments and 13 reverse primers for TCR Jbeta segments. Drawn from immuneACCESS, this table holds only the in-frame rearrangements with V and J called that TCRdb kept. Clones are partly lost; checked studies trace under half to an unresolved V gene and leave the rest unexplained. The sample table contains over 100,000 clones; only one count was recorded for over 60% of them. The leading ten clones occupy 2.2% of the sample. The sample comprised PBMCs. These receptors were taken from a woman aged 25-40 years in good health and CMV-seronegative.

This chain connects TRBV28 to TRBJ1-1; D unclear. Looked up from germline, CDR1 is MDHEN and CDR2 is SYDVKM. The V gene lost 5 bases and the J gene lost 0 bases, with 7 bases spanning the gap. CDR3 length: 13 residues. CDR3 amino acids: CASSPTMNTEAFF. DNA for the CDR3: TGTGCCAGCAGTCCAACAATGAACACTGAAGCTTTCTTT.

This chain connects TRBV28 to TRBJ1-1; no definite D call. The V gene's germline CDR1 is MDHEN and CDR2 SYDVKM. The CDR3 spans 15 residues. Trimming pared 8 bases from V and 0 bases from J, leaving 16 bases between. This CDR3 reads CASLSGAGMNTEAFF. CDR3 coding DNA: TGTGCCAGCTTAAGTGGTGCGGGAATGAACACTGAAGCTTTCTTT.